This T cell receptor (beta chain) came from a study of cytomegalovirus exposure and HLA in healthy donors (dated by TCRdb to 2016 to 2017). With respect to the entire study: According to a later analysis, the approximately 130 validation repertoires were produced on the same platform as the 666 repertoires of the first cohort. The study was designed to test whether signatures of past pathogen exposure could be identified by cataloging public T cell receptors. In addition to the first cohort of roughly 670 subjects, a separate validation cohort of around 110 different subjects was used. High-throughput TCR immunosequencing, statistical association of individual TCRs with disease status, and machine learning were combined to predict cytomegalovirus infection status.

The donors belonged to the validation cohort of about 130 subjects, which was separate from the roughly 700-subject first cohort. Libraries came from the immunoSEQ multiplex PCR assay. The original methods were these. To diagnose cytomegalovirus status from the catalog of TCR beta chain sequences, a statistical classification framework was built. The immuneACCESS repertoire file appears here via TCRdb, limited to in-frame rearrangements. These files lack a portion of the clones; in checked studies, under half of the deficit traces to unresolved V genes, and the cause of the others is not known. For V, J and clone size, that table is used; D and trimming come from the DNA. Here the sample has under 100,000 clones; 96% occur a single time. 0.78% of the sample rests with the top ten. The full study reports these points: The validation cohort had no HLA typing available for a later analysis, so co-occurrence within that cohort was assessed over all 120 or so repertoires. According to the authors, the approach could potentially be generalized to other disease states and immunological phenotypes. Across donors, most TCR sequences were observed very rarely, whereas some public TCRs were present in many individuals. In the study, approximately 160 TCR beta chains were listed as associated with cytomegalovirus. In both the original and validation cohorts, the classifier was reported to diagnose cytomegalovirus status with high specificity and sensitivity. Subsequent analysis determined that TCRs grouped into clusters in the first cohort also showed a tendency toward co-occurrence across the 120 or so validation repertoires, and roughly 94% of cluster scores exceeded 0. In vitro tests confirmed that a few of the cytomegalovirus-associated TCR beta chains recognize cytomegalovirus antigens.

On this clone itself: Its target antigen remains unknown. Base qualities are missing; no much larger clone stands one base away.

Deletion took 3 bases off V and 12 bases off J, with a span of 16 bases between the germline ends. The germline V gene yields SGDLS for CDR1 and YYNGEE for CDR2. Taken from cysteine to phenylalanine, the CDR3 has 13 residues. Here the CDR3 DNA is all that survives: 39 bases in frame from base 1. The chain employs TRBV9 and TRBJ2-1, with no confidently assigned D gene. The origin of this receptor is a young man in good health and CMV-seronegative. Sequenced: PBMCs. The CDR3 region reads CASSAPPRSGQFF. The bases read TGTGCCAGCAGCGCACCGCCGCGGAGTGGGCAGTTCTTC.